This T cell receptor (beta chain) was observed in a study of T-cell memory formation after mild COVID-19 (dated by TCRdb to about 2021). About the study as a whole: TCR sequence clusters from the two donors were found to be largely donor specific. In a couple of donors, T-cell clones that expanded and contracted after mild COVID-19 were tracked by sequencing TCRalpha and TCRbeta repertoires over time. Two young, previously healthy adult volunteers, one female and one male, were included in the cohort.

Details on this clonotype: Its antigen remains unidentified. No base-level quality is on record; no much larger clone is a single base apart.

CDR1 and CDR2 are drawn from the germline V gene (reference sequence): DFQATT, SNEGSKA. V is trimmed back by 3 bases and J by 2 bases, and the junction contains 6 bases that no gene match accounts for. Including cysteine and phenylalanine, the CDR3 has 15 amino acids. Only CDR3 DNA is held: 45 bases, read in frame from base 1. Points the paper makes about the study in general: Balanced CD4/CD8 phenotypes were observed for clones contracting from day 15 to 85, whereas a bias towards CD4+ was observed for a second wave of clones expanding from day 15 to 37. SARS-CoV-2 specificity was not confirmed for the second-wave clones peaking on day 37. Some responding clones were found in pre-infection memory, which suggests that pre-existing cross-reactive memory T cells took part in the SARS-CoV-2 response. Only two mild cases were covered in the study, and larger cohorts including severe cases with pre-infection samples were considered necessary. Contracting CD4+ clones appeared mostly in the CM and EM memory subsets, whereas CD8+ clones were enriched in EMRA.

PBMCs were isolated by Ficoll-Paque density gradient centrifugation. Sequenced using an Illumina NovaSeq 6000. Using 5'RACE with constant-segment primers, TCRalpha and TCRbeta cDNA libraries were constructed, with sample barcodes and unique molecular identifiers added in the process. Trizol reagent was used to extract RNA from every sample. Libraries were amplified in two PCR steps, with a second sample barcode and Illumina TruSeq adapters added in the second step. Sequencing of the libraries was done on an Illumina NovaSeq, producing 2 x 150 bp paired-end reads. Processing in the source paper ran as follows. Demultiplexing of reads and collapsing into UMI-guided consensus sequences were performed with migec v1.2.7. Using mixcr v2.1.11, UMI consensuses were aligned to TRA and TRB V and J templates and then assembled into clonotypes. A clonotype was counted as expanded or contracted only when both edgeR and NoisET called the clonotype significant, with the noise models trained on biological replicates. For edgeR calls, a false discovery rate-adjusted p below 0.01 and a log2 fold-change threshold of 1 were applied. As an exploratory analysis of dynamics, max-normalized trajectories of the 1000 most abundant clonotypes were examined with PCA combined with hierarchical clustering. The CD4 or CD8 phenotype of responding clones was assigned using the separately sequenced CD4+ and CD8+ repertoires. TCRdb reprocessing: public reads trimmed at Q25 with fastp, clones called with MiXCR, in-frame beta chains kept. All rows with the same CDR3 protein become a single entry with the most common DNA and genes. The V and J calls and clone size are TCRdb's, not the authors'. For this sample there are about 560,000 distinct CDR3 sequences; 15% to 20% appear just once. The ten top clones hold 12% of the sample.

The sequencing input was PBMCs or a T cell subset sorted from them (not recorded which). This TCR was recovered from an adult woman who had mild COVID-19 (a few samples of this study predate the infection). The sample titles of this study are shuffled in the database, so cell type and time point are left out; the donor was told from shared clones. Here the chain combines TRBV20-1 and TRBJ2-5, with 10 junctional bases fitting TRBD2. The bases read TGCAGTGCTAGTGAACTAGCGGGAATACAAGAGACCCAGTACTTC. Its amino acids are CSASELAGIQETQYF.